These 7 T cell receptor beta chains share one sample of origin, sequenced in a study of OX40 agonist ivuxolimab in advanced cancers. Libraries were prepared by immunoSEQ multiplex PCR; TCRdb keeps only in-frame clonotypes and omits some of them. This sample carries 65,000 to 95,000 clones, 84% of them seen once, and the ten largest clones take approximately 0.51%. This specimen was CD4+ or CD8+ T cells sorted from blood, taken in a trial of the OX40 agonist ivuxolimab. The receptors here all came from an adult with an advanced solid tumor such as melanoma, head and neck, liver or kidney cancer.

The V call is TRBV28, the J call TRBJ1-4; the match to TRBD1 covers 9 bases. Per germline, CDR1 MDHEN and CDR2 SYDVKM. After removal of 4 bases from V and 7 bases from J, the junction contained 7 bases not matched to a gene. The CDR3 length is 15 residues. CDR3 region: CASSSRDRAGEKLFF. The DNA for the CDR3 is TGTGCCAGCAGTTCCCGGGACAGGGCTGGTGAAAAACTGTTTTTT.

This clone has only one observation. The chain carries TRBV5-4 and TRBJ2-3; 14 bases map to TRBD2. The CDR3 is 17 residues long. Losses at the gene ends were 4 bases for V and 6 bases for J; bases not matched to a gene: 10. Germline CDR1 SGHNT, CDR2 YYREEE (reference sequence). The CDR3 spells CASSLRLAGGISDTQYF. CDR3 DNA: TGTGCCAGCAGCCTACGACTAGCGGGAGGGATATCGGATACGCAGTATTTT.

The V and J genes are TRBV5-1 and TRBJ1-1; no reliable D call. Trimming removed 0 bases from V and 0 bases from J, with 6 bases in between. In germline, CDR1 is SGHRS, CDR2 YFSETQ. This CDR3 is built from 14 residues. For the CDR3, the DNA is TGCGCCAGCAGCTTGGGGGCTATGAACACTGAAGCTTTCTTT. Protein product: CASSLGAMNTEAFF. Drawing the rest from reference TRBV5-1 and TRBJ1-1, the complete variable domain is KAGVTQTPRYLIKTRGQQVTLSCSPISGHRSVSWYQQTPGQGLQFLFEYFSETQRNKGNFPGRFSGRQFSNSRSEMNVSTLELGDSALYLCASSLGAMNTEAFFGQGTRLTVV.

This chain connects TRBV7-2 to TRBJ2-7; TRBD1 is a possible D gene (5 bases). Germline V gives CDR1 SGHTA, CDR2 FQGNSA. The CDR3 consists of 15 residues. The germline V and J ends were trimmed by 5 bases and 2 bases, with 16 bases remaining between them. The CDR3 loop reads CASSRADTSTYEQYF. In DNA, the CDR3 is TGTGCCAGCAGCCGGGCGGACACCTCTACCTACGAGCAGTACTTC.

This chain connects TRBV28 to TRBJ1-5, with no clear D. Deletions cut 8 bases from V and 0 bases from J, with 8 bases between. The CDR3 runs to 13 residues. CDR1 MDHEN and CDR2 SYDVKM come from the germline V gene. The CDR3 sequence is CASRRGSNQPQHF. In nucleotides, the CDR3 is TGTGCCAGCCGCCGGGGTAGCAATCAGCCCCAGCATTTT.

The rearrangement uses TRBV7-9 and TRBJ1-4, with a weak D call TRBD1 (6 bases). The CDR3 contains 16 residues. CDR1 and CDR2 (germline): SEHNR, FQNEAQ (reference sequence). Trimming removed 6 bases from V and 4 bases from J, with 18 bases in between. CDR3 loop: CASRTLQGTGNEKLFF. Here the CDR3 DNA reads TGTGCCAGCAGGACCCTACAGGGCACGGGTAATGAAAAACTGTTTTTT. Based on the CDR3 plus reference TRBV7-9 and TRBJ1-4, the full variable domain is DTGVSQNPRHKITKRGQNVTFRCDPISEHNRLYWYRQTLGQGPEFLTYFQNEAQLEKSRLLSDRFSAERPKGSFSTLEIQRTEQGDSAMYLCASRTLQGTGNEKLFFGSGTQLSVL.

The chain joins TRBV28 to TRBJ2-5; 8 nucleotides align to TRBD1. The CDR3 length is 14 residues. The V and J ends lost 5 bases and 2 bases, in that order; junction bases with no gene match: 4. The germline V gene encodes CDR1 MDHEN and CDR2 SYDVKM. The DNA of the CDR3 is TGTGCCAGCAGTCACGGACAGGGTCAAGAGACCCAGTACTTC. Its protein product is CASSHGQGQETQYF.